These 28 T cell receptor beta chains share one sample of origin, sequenced in a study of blood T cell repertoires in COVID-19. The protocol was immunoSEQ multiplex PCR, while the TCRdb copy is restricted to in-frame clones and leaves out a portion. Among 300,000 to 450,000 clones listed, 85% were seen once. Sequencing was done on a sample of peripheral blood. The receptors were gathered from a young woman with acute or convalescent COVID-19.

The V call is TRBV29-1, the J call TRBJ2-5, with a weak D call TRBD2 (7 bases). The CDR3 has 14 amino acids. V was shortened by 7 bases and J by 3 bases, with 18 bases between the two germline ends. CDR1 is SQVTM and CDR2 is ANQGSEA in the germline V gene. This CDR3 reads CSALGGLGEETQYF. The CDR3 DNA reads TGCAGCGCCCTGGGGGGGCTCGGGGAAGAGACCCAGTACTTC.

This chain uses TRBV6-5 with TRBJ2-1; 7 bases are a match to TRBD1. This CDR3 region has 15 residues. CDR1 is MNHEY and CDR2 is SVGAGI in the germline V gene. V dropped 6 bases and J dropped 7; count of bases not matched to a gene: 12. The CDR3 is CASSRGQFAENEQFF. The CDR3 DNA is TGTGCCAGCAGCCGGGGACAGTTTGCTGAAAATGAGCAGTTCTTC.

This chain joins TRBV6-5 and TRBJ1-1, with 7 bases lining up with TRBD1. The CDR3 runs to 13 residues. Trimming took 8 bases from V and 4 from J; bases not matched to a gene: 7. Per the germline V gene, CDR1 is MNHEY and CDR2 is SVGAGI. CDR3 amino acids: CASLRQGGTEAFF. The CDR3 bases are TGTGCCAGCCTTCGTCAGGGGGGCACTGAAGCTTTCTTT.

A note on this clone: This sample also contains other DNA sequences that code for the same CDR3. The V gene is TRBV29-1, the J gene TRBJ1-1, with 7 bases identical to TRBD1. Germline CDR1 SQVTM, CDR2 ANQGSEA. V shed 7 bases, J shed 1 base, and the junction held 6 bases outside the gene matches. The CDR3 sequence is 13 residues long. The CDR3 protein is CSAATGTNTEAFF. The CDR3 coding sequence is TGCAGCGCTGCGACAGGGACGAACACTGAAGCTTTCTTT.

This clone was counted only a few times. The J gene is TRBJ1-5, the V gene TRBV28; D is possibly TRBD1 (5 bases). Germline V gives CDR1 MDHEN, CDR2 SYDVKM. Trimming shortened V by 3 bases and J by 0 bases, and 12 bases separated the two germline ends. The CDR3 has 16 amino acids. The CDR3 protein is CASSFPQDYSNQPQHF. CDR3 in DNA: TGTGCCAGCAGTTTTCCACAGGACTATAGCAATCAGCCCCAGCATTTT. The variable domain in full, with the rest retrieved from reference TRBV28 and TRBJ1-5, is DVKVTQSSRYLVKRTGEKVFLECVQDMDHENMFWYRQDPGLGLRLIYFSYDVKMKEKGDIPEGYSVSREKKERFSLILESASTNQTSMYLCASSFPQDYSNQPQHFGDGTRLSIL.

The genes are TRBV19 and TRBJ2-1, with D possibly being TRBD2 (6 bases). Germline lookup yields CDR1 LNHDA and CDR2 SQIVND (reference sequence). Trimming cost V 3 bases and J 7 bases, with 10 bases left between them. The CDR3 has 13 amino acids. The CDR3 protein is CASSMRGRNEQFF. As DNA, the CDR3 is TGTGCCAGTAGTATGCGGGGAAGGAATGAGCAGTTCTTC.

To note about this clone: The same CDR3 arises from other DNA sequences in this sample as well. The genes are TRBV2 and TRBJ1-5, with D perhaps TRBD1 (6 bases). Trimming shortened V by 8 bases and J by 4 bases, and 15 bases separated the two germline ends. Germline CDR1 is SNHLY and CDR2 is FYNNEI. This CDR3 region has 14 residues. CDR3 in amino acids: CASGGTGLNQPQHF. The DNA for the CDR3 is TGTGCCAGCGGCGGTACAGGGCTAAATCAGCCCCAGCATTTT.

This clone came up a few times. The chain combines TRBV24-1 with TRBJ2-1; weak D call: TRBD2 (5 bases). Per the germline V gene, CDR1 is KGHDR and CDR2 is SFDVKD. This CDR3 is built from 13 residues. V was pared by 4 bases and J by 8 bases, with 11 bases between. The CDR3: CATSEPGFDEQFF. The CDR3 DNA sequence: TGTGCCACCAGTGAACCGGGGTTCGATGAGCAGTTCTTC.

J is TRBJ2-3 and V is TRBV3-1 (or the pseudogene TRBV3-2), with D maybe TRBD2 (5 bases). CDR3 size: 16 residues. The ends were cut back, 1 base at V and 0 bases at J, with 11 bases in the middle. Germline CDR1 LGHDT, CDR2 YNNKEL (reference sequence). The CDR3 DNA sequence: TGTGCCAGCAGCCAAGTCGGGAACCCTAGCACAGATACGCAGTATTTT. It specifies CASSQVGNPSTDTQYF.

This chain links TRBV7-9 with TRBJ2-6, with D unresolved. The CDR3 runs to 19 residues. The V and J ends lost 1 base and 4 bases respectively, with 20 bases between them. Per germline, CDR1 SEHNR and CDR2 FQNEAQ (reference sequence). The CDR3 region is CASSLVVTQLRSGANVLTF. The DNA for the CDR3 is TGTGCCAGCAGCTTAGTTGTGACTCAACTCCGGTCCGGGGCCAACGTCCTGACTTTC.

The chain employs TRBV28 and TRBJ1-5; D perhaps matches TRBD1 (6 bases). V dropped 10 bases and J dropped 0 bases, with 16 bases sitting between them. CDR3 length equals 15 residues. Germline lookup yields CDR1 MDHEN and CDR2 SYDVKM. CDR3: CAIRSGQTSNQPQHF. DNA for the CDR3: TGTGCCATCCGAAGTGGACAGACTAGCAATCAGCCCCAGCATTTT.

The chain recombines TRBV28 with TRBJ1-2; TRBD1 matches at 8 bases. This CDR3 has 13 amino acids. CDR1 is MDHEN and CDR2 is SYDVKM in the germline V gene. The junction had 7 bases not matched to a gene; V was cut back by 5 bases and J by 8 bases. CDR3 loop: CASSLLQGGGYTF. The DNA for the CDR3 is TGTGCCAGCAGTCTCTTACAGGGGGGAGGCTACACCTTC.

The gene calls are TRBV5-1 and TRBJ1-5; the match to TRBD1 covers 7 bases. The germline V gene has CDR1 SGHRS and CDR2 YFSETQ. V shed 2 bases, J shed 1 base, and the junction held 3 bases outside the gene matches. CDR3 length equals 15 residues. CDR3 residues: CASSFGTASNQPQHF. The CDR3 DNA reads TGCGCCAGCAGCTTTGGGACAGCAAGCAATCAGCCCCAGCATTTT.

V is TRBV28 and J is TRBJ1-4, with 9 nucleotides matching TRBD1. Germline CDR1 is MDHEN and CDR2 is SYDVKM. Trimming removed 5 bases from V and 8 bases from J; junction bases left unmatched: 6. The CDR3 consists of 14 residues. The CDR3, as DNA: TGTGCCAGCAGTGGGGACAGGGAAGGAGAAAAACTGTTTTTT. The encoded protein is CASSGDREGEKLFF. Variable domain in full (rest from reference TRBV28 and TRBJ1-4): DVKVTQSSRYLVKRTGEKVFLECVQDMDHENMFWYRQDPGLGLRLIYFSYDVKMKEKGDIPEGYSVSREKKERFSLILESASTNQTSMYLCASSGDREGEKLFFGSGTQLSVL.

The V gene is TRBV7-6, the J gene TRBJ2-1, with 7 nucleotides matching TRBD1. This CDR3 is 17 amino acids long. V lost 4 bases, J lost 0 bases, and 9 bases stayed unmatched. Per germline, CDR1 SGHVS and CDR2 FNYEAQ. The CDR3: CASSWAAPGGSYNEQFF. The CDR3 DNA reads TGTGCCAGCAGCTGGGCCGCTCCAGGGGGCTCCTACAATGAGCAGTTCTTC. Full variable domain (missing parts from reference TRBV7-6 and TRBJ2-1): GAGVSQSPRYKVTKRGQDVALRCDPISGHVSLYWYRQALGQGPEFLTYFNYEAQQDKSGLPNDRFSAERPEGSISTLTIQRTEQRDSAMYRCASSWAAPGGSYNEQFFGPGTRLTVL.

This clone was counted a single time. This chain links TRBV5-4 with TRBJ1-2, with 7 bases aligning to TRBD1. CDR1 and CDR2 from the germline V gene are SGHNT and YYREEE (reference sequence). Trimming cost V 6 bases and J 8 bases; bases outside gene matches: 13. CDR3 length: 14 amino acids. CDR3 nucleotide sequence: TGTGCCAGCACCCAGACAGGGTCTTATCTAGGCTACACCTTC. It encodes CASTQTGSYLGYTF. The full variable domain, in which reference TRBV5-4 and TRBJ1-2 provide the parts outside the CDR3, is ETGVTQSPTHLIKTRGQQVTLRCSSQSGHNTVSWYQQALGQGPQFIFQYYREEENGRGNFPPRFSGLQFPNYSSELNVNALELDDSALYLCASTQTGSYLGYTFGSGTRLTVV.

The V and J genes are TRBV7-2 and TRBJ1-1; no clear D gene. The CDR3 has 14 amino acids. Trimming left V 0 bases short and J 1 base short, with 6 bases between. Germline CDR1 SGHTA, CDR2 FQGNSA. This CDR3 reads CASSLAPGNTEAFF. In DNA, the CDR3 is TGTGCCAGCAGCTTAGCGCCGGGGAACACTGAAGCTTTCTTT.

The chain links TRBV7-2 to TRBJ1-5, with no clear D. CDR3 size: 14 residues. The V end lost 4 bases, the J end lost 5 bases, and 12 bases lay between the germline ends. Germline V gives CDR1 SGHTA, CDR2 FQGNSA. This chain's CDR3 is CASSSAEIYQPQHF. The DNA for the CDR3 is TGTGCCAGCAGCTCCGCCGAGATTTATCAGCCCCAGCATTTT.

The J gene is TRBJ2-1, the V gene TRBV13, with 7 bases identical to TRBD1. CDR1 is PRHDT, CDR2 FYEKMQ, per germline (reference sequence). The CDR3 has 18 amino acids. The trim removed 4 bases at V and 0 bases at J, leaving 12 bases unmatched. This CDR3 is CASSSHKPGQFSYNEQFF. For the CDR3, the DNA is TGTGCCAGCAGCTCTCACAAACCGGGACAGTTCTCCTACAATGAGCAGTTCTTC. The variable domain in full, completed from reference TRBV13 and TRBJ2-1, reads AAGVIQSPRHLIKEKRETATLKCYPIPRHDTVYWYQQGPGQDPQFLISFYEKMQSDKGSIPDRFSAQQFSDYHSELNMSSLELGDSALYFCASSSHKPGQFSYNEQFFGPGTRLTVL.

The chain has TRBV15 and TRBJ1-1, with D possibly TRBD1 on 6 matching bases. The germline V and J ends were trimmed by 2 bases and 1 base, with 8 bases remaining between them. The CDR3 consists of 14 residues. The germline V gene has CDR1 LNHNV and CDR2 YYDKDF (reference sequence). The CDR3 spells CATSRRGGNTEAFF. Written as DNA, the CDR3 is TGTGCCACCAGCAGAAGGGGGGGGAACACTGAAGCTTTCTTT.

The chain is built from TRBV24-1 and TRBJ2-7; weak D call: TRBD2 (6 bases). V gave up 4 bases and J gave up 4 bases, with 10 bases separating them. This CDR3 region has 13 residues. Germline-derived CDR1 and CDR2 are KGHDR and SFDVKD. The CDR3 nucleotides read TGTGCCACCAGTGACTATCGGGGGTACGAGCAGTACTTC. Residues: CATSDYRGYEQYF.

This clone turned up a few times. Here the CDR3 reads CATGEISGANVLTF. Written as DNA, the CDR3 is TGTGCCACTGGAGAAATCTCTGGGGCCAACGTCCTGACTTTC. The J gene is TRBJ2-6, the V gene TRBV19; unclear D gene. The length of the CDR3 is 14 residues. Trimming pared 10 bases from V and 0 bases from J, leaving 10 bases between. CDR1 LNHDA and CDR2 SQIVND come from the germline V gene (reference sequence).

This chain uses TRBV5-1 with TRBJ1-3, with D hard to call. The CDR3 is 15 amino acids. V shed 0 bases and J shed 4 bases, with 11 bases lying between them. Germline assignment: CDR1 SGHRS and CDR2 YFSETQ. This CDR3 is CASSLGEEWGNTIYF. DNA for the CDR3: TGCGCCAGCAGCTTGGGCGAGGAGTGGGGAAACACCATATATTTT.

This clone was counted between two and nine times. The chain recombines TRBV19 with TRBJ2-1; 9 bases are a match to TRBD1. Trimming took 6 bases from V and 7 from J; bases not matched to a gene: 7. Germline-derived CDR1 and CDR2 are LNHDA and SQIVND (reference sequence). This CDR3 is 14 amino acids long. CDR3 residues: CASSNGQGRNEQFF. CDR3 bases: TGTGCCAGTAGCAATGGACAGGGGAGGAATGAGCAGTTCTTC.

The chain joins TRBV19 to TRBJ2-1, with D perhaps matching TRBD2 (5 bases). V lost 5 bases to trimming and J lost 10 bases, with 18 bases between them. Per germline, CDR1 LNHDA and CDR2 SQIVND (reference sequence). The CDR3 consists of 14 residues. The CDR3 loop is CASSVGIPQWEQFF. Here the CDR3 DNA reads TGTGCCAGTAGTGTCGGGATCCCGCAATGGGAGCAGTTCTTC.

The chain couples TRBV10-3 to TRBJ2-2; possible D gene TRBD1, 5 bases. V gave up 4 bases and J gave up 2 bases, with 14 bases separating them. CDR1 and CDR2 from the germline V gene are ENHRY and SYGVKD. The CDR3 length is 16 residues. CDR3 protein: CAISGLQGINTGELFF. CDR3 DNA sequence: TGTGCCATCAGTGGGCTTCAGGGTATCAACACCGGGGAGCTGTTTTTT.

V gene TRBV7-9 combines with J gene TRBJ1-4, with TRBD1 matching 8 bases. CDR3 size: 15 residues. Trimming at V came to 4 bases and at J to 10 bases, leaving 11 bases not matched to a gene. The germline V gene has CDR1 SEHNR and CDR2 FQNEAQ (reference sequence). Written as DNA, the CDR3 is TGTGCCAGCAGCTCTTCCGGACAGGGATACGGAAAACTGTTTTTT. Amino acids: CASSSSGQGYGKLFF.

This chain connects TRBV5-4 to TRBJ2-1; the D gene is possibly TRBD2 (6 bases). Deletions cut 0 bases from V and 5 bases from J, with 12 bases between. This CDR3 region has 15 residues. CDR1 and CDR2 from the germline V gene are SGHNT and YYREEE (reference sequence). CDR3 in amino acids: CASSLEYSGNNEQFF. CDR3 coding DNA: TGTGCCAGCAGCTTGGAATATAGCGGTAACAATGAGCAGTTCTTC.